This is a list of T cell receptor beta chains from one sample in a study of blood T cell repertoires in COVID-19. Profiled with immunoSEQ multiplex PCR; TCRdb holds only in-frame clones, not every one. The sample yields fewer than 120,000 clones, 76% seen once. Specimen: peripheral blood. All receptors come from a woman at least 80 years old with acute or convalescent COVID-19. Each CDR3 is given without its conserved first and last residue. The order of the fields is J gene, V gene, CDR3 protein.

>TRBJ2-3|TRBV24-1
ATRDRGATDTQY
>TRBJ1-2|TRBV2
ASSLGSNGVGYT
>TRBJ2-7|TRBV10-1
ASYSPPPDRGITYEQY
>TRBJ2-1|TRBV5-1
ASSLRDRYNEQF
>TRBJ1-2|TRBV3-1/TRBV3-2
ASSQDTGGYGYT
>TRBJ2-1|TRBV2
ASRAGTSGGEQF
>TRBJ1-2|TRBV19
ASSPWALTSDGYT
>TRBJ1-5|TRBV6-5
ASSLRQGNQPQH
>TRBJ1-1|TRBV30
AWVTGGWTEAF
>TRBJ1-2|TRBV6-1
ASSEAQGGLNYGYT
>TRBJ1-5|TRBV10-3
AISESGGNQPQH
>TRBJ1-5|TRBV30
AWSPPRQGIRGNQPQH
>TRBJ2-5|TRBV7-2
ASSSWREGETQY
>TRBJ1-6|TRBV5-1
ASSSGGGSYNSPLH
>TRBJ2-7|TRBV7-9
ASSFGTGSSYEQY
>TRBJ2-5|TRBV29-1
SVATGTQETQY
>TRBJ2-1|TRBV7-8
ASSPVRTRLAGGKGRSYNEQF
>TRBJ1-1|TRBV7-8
ASSFSTGGTEAF
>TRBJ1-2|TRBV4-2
ASSQDYSTAYGYT
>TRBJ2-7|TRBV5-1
ASSYGQDSEQY
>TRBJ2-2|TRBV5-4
ASSGEGDFYTGELF
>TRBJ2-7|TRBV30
AWAHGTSYEQY
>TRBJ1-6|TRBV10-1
ASSEDFNSPLH
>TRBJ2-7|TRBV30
AWSPDLSSYEQY
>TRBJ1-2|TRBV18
ASSLTGEGYT
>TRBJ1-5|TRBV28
ASRFWQGAGQPQH
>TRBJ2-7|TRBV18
ASSQGVRSYEQY